The 28 T cell receptor beta chains below were found in one sample sequenced in a study of blood T cell repertoires in COVID-19. Assay used: immunoSEQ multiplex PCR; TCRdb lists only in-frame clones, some missing. Among 130,000 to 150,000 clones listed, over 80% were seen once. Sequencing was carried out using PBMCs or T cells enriched from blood (not recorded which). The receptors derive from a woman between 40 and 55 years old who had recovered from COVID-19.

V is TRBV12-5 and J is TRBJ1-1, with D perhaps matching TRBD1 (6 bases). The V gene lost 2 bases and the J gene lost 1 base, with 8 bases spanning the gap. Per germline, CDR1 LGHNT and CDR2 FRNRAP. The CDR3 runs 14 residues. The CDR3 DNA follows: TGTGCTAGTGGTTTGCTACAGGGGAACACTGAAGCTTTCTTT. Translating it yields CASGLLQGNTEAFF.

V gene TRBV4-1 combines with J gene TRBJ1-5; 7 bases align to TRBD1. V lost 2 bases, J lost 2 bases, and 6 bases stayed unmatched. This CDR3 spans 16 amino acids. From germline, CDR1 is MGHRA and CDR2 YSYEKL. CDR3 DNA sequence: TGCGCCAGCAGCCAAAACAGGGGTTGGGGCAATCAGCCCCAGCATTTT. This sequence encodes CASSQNRGWGNQPQHF.

The J gene is TRBJ2-1, the V gene TRBV27; 7 bases agree with TRBD1. Germline V gives CDR1 MNHEY, CDR2 SMNVEV (reference sequence). The CDR3 consists of 16 residues. V shed 3 bases, J shed 4 bases, and the junction held 9 bases outside the gene matches. The chain's CDR3 is CASSFAGTAPYNEQFF. CDR3 coding DNA: TGTGCCAGCAGTTTCGCCGGGACAGCACCTTACAATGAGCAGTTCTTC.

The V and J genes are TRBV30 and TRBJ2-7, with D hard to call. Germline CDR1 is GTSNPN and CDR2 is SVGIG (reference sequence). This CDR3 has 13 residues. V shed 0 bases and J shed 3 bases, with 9 bases lying between them. The CDR3 sequence is CAWSVLRFYEQYF. CDR3 in DNA: TGTGCCTGGAGTGTACTGAGGTTCTACGAGCAGTACTTC.

This chain connects TRBV9 to TRBJ2-5, with 11 bases that match TRBD2. V shed 0 bases and J 0 bases; nucleotides not matched to a gene: 4. The germline CDR1 and CDR2 sequences are SGDLS and YYNGEE. CDR3 size: 17 residues. DNA of the CDR3: TGTGCCAGCAGCGTAGGGGCTAGCGGGGGGAACCAAGAGACCCAGTACTTC. As protein: CASSVGASGGNQETQYF.

The chain links TRBV4-1 to TRBJ2-5, with 8 bases identical to TRBD2. V dropped 4 bases and J dropped 4; count of bases not matched to a gene: 14. This CDR3 contains 17 residues. The germline CDR1 and CDR2 sequences are MGHRA and YSYEKL. Here the CDR3 reads CASSPGPLREGGETQYF. In DNA form, the CDR3 reads TGCGCCAGCAGCCCAGGCCCGCTTCGGGAGGGAGGAGAGACCCAGTACTTC.

The table lists this clone with a count of one. The rearrangement uses TRBV5-4 and TRBJ2-5; 8 positions match TRBD1. The CDR3 runs to 14 residues. The V segment lost 3 bases and the J segment 3 bases; nucleotides outside the gene matches: 4. CDR1 is SGHNT, CDR2 YYREEE, per germline (reference sequence). CDR3 loop: CASSYPDREETQYF. CDR3 in DNA: TGTGCCAGCAGCTACCCGGACAGGGAAGAGACCCAGTACTTC.

The rearrangement links TRBV18 to TRBJ2-3; 8 bases match TRBD1. Germline V lookup: CDR1 KGHSH, CDR2 LQKENI. The CDR3 has 14 residues. J lost 5 bases, V lost 8 bases, and 9 bases had no gene match. CDR3 protein: CASRAGGGGDTQYF. The CDR3 nucleotides read TGTGCCAGCCGTGCAGGGGGCGGAGGAGATACGCAGTATTTT.

J is TRBJ1-1 and V is TRBV7-9; no clear D gene. The CDR3 sequence is 11 residues long. The germline CDR1 and CDR2 sequences are SEHNR and FQNEAQ (reference sequence). Trimming pared 5 bases from V and 8 bases from J, leaving 9 bases between. The CDR3 DNA is TGTGCCAGCAGCCCCGGAGGAGAAGCTTTCTTT. Its protein is CASSPGGEAFF.

The chain recombines TRBV27 with TRBJ2-7; 9 bases line up with TRBD2. This CDR3 is built from 16 residues. From germline, CDR1 is MNHEY and CDR2 SMNVEV (reference sequence). Germline trimming cut 5 bases from V and 3 bases from J; bases unmatched to any gene: 11. The CDR3 sequence is CASSPLSGGHRYEQYF. The CDR3 bases are TGTGCCAGCAGTCCCCTCAGCGGGGGGCACCGCTACGAGCAGTACTTC.

This sequence joins TRBV6-2 or TRBV6-3 and TRBJ1-2; no clear D. Germline V lookup: CDR1 MNHEY, CDR2 SVGEGT. The CDR3 runs to 11 residues. V was pared by 2 bases and J by 10 bases, with 8 bases between. The CDR3 loop is CASSYEEFYTF. The CDR3 region has the DNA TGTGCCAGCAGTTACGAGGAGTTCTACACCTTC.

The chain recombines TRBV30 with TRBJ1-5, with TRBD1 matching 7 bases. Germline loops: CDR1 GTSNPN, CDR2 SVGIG (reference sequence). The CDR3 loop spans 13 amino acids. Trimming removed 3 bases from V and 7 bases from J; junction bases left unmatched: 6. CDR3 DNA: TGTGCCTGGAGCTACAGGGGAAGGCAGCCCCAGCATTTT. This codes for CAWSYRGRQPQHF.

The V call is TRBV5-1, the J call TRBJ2-3; D is uncertain. V gave up 4 bases and J gave up 6 bases, with 12 bases separating them. CDR1 is SGHRS, CDR2 YFSETQ, per germline. The CDR3 covers 13 residues. CDR3 amino acids: CASSALPVDTQYF. CDR3 nucleotide sequence: TGCGCCAGCAGCGCGCTGCCCGTTGATACGCAGTATTTT.

This clone has just one count. DNA of the CDR3: TGCAGCGCCTACCCCCACAGGGACAGGGGCCTCGAGGCGGGCACAGATACGCAGTATTTT. The encoded protein is CSAYPHRDRGLEAGTDTQYF. The V gene is TRBV29-1, the J gene TRBJ2-3; 10 bases map to TRBD1. CDR3 size: 20 residues. In germline, CDR1 is SQVTM, CDR2 ANQGSEA. V shed 7 bases and J 1 base; nucleotides not matched to a gene: 23.

This clone was seen once. CDR3: CASSLEPPRGGSYNSPLHF. CDR3 coding DNA: TGTGCCAGCAGTTTAGAACCCCCCAGGGGCGGATCCTATAATTCACCCCTCCACTTT. The chain joins TRBV27 to TRBJ1-6; tentative D call: TRBD1 (6 bases). Trimming shortened V by 2 bases and J by 1 base, and 18 bases separated the two germline ends. Germline-derived CDR1 and CDR2 are MNHEY and SMNVEV (reference sequence). The CDR3 is 19 residues long.

The chain recombines TRBV21-1 with TRBJ1-1; the table's D call, TRBD1, has no DNA check behind it. TRBV21-1 is recorded as a pseudogene. The CDR3 length is 16 residues. In DNA form, the CDR3 reads TGTGCCAGCAGCAAAGAACAGGGATGTAGGGACACTGAAGCTTTCTTT. Amino acids: CASSKEQGCRDTEAFF.

This clone came up once. The genes are TRBV6-4 and TRBJ2-3; 14 bases are shared with TRBD2. This CDR3 region has 16 residues. Germline V gene sequence: CDR1 MRHNA, CDR2 SNTAGT. The trim removed 3 bases at V and 1 base at J, leaving 0 bases unmatched. CDR3 residues: CASSETSGGGTDTQYF. Written as DNA, the CDR3 is TGTGCCAGCAGTGAGACTAGCGGGGGGGGCACAGATACGCAGTATTTT.

The count of this clone is one. The chain uses TRBV30 and TRBJ1-6; no definite D call. Trimming took 1 base from V and 4 from J, leaving 5 bases between them. The CDR3 contains 13 residues. From germline, CDR1 is GTSNPN and CDR2 SVGIG (reference sequence). Here the CDR3 reads CAWSEEYNSPLHF. In DNA, the CDR3 is TGTGCCTGGAGTGAGGAGTATAATTCACCCCTCCACTTT.

The CDR3 DNA reads as TGTGCCAGCAGCGCAAGACAGGGTTACGAGCAGTACTTC. It yields the protein CASSARQGYEQYF. J is TRBJ2-7 and V is TRBV11-3; TRBD1 matches at 7 bases. The CDR3 totals 13 residues. CDR1 SGHNT and CDR2 YENEEA come from the germline V gene. V dropped 5 bases and J dropped 4; count of bases not matched to a gene: 5.

V usage is TRBV29-1 and J usage is TRBJ1-4, with 9 bases fitting TRBD1. Germline CDR1 SQVTM, CDR2 ANQGSEA. The CDR3 runs to 13 residues. Trimming took 3 bases from V and 5 from J; bases not matched to a gene: 1. CDR3 loop: CSVEGQGNEKLFF. The CDR3 DNA follows: TGCAGCGTTGAGGGACAGGGAAATGAAAAACTGTTTTTT.

The chain carries TRBV7-8 and TRBJ2-1; D is uncertain. CDR3 length equals 13 residues. The V gene's germline CDR1 is SGHVS and CDR2 FQNEAQ. With 2 bases removed from V and 6 bases from J, the gap between germline ends came to 8 bases. CDR3 in amino acids: CASSLRLRNEQFF. CDR3 DNA: TGTGCCAGCAGCTTACGACTCCGCAATGAGCAGTTCTTC.

The chain joins TRBV30 to TRBJ2-5, with 7 bases that match TRBD1. CDR3 length: 12 residues. With V trimmed by 5 bases and J by 0 bases, 0 bases remained unmatched. Germline CDR1 reads GTSNPN; CDR2 reads SVGIG (reference sequence). CDR3 residues: CAWGQDQETQYF. CDR3 nucleotide sequence: TGTGCCTGGGGACAGGACCAAGAGACCCAGTACTTC. Looking up the rest from reference TRBV30 and TRBJ2-5 gives the full variable domain: SQTIHQWPATLVQPVGSPLSLECTVEGTSNPNLYWYRQAAGRGLQLLFYSVGIGQISSEVPQNLSASRPQDRQFILSSKKLLLSDSGFYLCAWGQDQETQYFGPGTRLLVL.

This clone was counted between two and nine times. The gene calls are TRBV5-8 and TRBJ1-5; D is uncertain. This CDR3 comprises 11 residues. Germline CDR1 and CDR2: SGHTS and YDEGEE. V was shortened by 6 bases and J by 6 bases, with 7 bases between the two germline ends. DNA for the CDR3: TGTGCCAGCACCCTTCGTCAGCCCCAGCATTTT. Translated, it gives CASTLRQPQHF.

This clone has at least ten counts. The same CDR3 arises from other DNA sequences in this sample as well. The V and J genes are TRBV24-1 and TRBJ2-2, with TRBD1 matching 12 bases. The CDR3 length is 16 residues. J lost 6 bases, V lost 3 bases, and 4 bases had no gene match. Germline V gene data show CDR1 as KGHDR and CDR2 as SFDVKD. CDR3 sequence reads: CATSDPGQGASGELFF. The CDR3 nucleotides read TGTGCCACCAGTGATCCGGGACAGGGGGCGTCCGGGGAGCTGTTTTTT.

The V call is TRBV19, the J call TRBJ1-2, with 7 bases that match TRBD1. Trimming removed 8 bases from V and 2 bases from J; junction bases left unmatched: 8. CDR1 and CDR2 (germline): LNHDA, SQIVND (reference sequence). The CDR3 extends over 14 amino acids. The chain's CDR3 is CASSLDRDNYGYTF. The CDR3 nucleotides are TGTGCCAGTTCTCTAGACAGGGACAACTATGGCTACACCTTC.

V and J are TRBV27 and TRBJ1-1; 10 bases line up with TRBD1. Germline V gene sequence: CDR1 MNHEY, CDR2 SMNVEV (reference sequence). The CDR3 loop spans 15 amino acids. The V segment lost 6 bases and the J segment 7 bases; nucleotides outside the gene matches: 11. The chain's CDR3 is CASRPGTGAIFEAFF. DNA of the CDR3: TGTGCCAGCAGACCCGGGACAGGGGCGATTTTTGAAGCTTTCTTT.

The V gene is TRBV19, the J gene TRBJ2-2, with TRBD2 as a possible D gene (6 bases). Trimming removed 4 bases at V and 4 bases at J, with 16 bases between. CDR3 length equals 16 residues. CDR1 is LNHDA, CDR2 SQIVND, per germline (reference sequence). The CDR3 here is CASSTRGGPGTGELFF. CDR3 coding DNA: TGTGCCAGTAGTACCCGTGGAGGGCCAGGCACCGGGGAGCTGTTTTTT.

This clone was detected only once. The rearrangement links TRBV28 to TRBJ1-1; 7 nucleotides match TRBD1. The CDR3 runs 18 residues. Germline lookup yields CDR1 MDHEN and CDR2 SYDVKM. V lost 3 bases to trimming and J lost 3 bases; unmatched junction nucleotides: 16. The CDR3 nucleotides read TGTGCCAGCAGTTTGTCAGGGACAGACTCTCGAGGGGACACTGAAGCTTTCTTT. Its translation is CASSLSGTDSRGDTEAFF. The full variable domain, with the rest looked up from reference TRBV28 and TRBJ1-1, is DVKVTQSSRYLVKRTGEKVFLECVQDMDHENMFWYRQDPGLGLRLIYFSYDVKMKEKGDIPEGYSVSREKKERFSLILESASTNQTSMYLCASSLSGTDSRGDTEAFFGQGTRLTVV.